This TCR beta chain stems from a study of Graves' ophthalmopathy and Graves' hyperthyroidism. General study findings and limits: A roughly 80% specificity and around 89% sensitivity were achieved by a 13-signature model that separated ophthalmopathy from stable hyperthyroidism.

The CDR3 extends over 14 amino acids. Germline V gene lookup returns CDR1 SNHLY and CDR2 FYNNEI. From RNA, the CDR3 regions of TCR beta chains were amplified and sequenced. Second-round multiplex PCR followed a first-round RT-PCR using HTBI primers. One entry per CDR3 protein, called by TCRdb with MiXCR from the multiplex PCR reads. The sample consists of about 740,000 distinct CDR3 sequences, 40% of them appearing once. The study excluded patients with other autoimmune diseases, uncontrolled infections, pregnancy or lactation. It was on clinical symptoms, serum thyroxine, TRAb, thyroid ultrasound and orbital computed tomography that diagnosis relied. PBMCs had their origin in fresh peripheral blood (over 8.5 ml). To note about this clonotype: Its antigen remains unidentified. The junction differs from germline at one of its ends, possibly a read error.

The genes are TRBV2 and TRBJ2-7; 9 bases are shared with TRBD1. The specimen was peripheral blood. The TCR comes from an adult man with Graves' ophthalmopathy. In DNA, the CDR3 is TGTGCCATCAGTGCGGACAGGGGTTACTACGAGCAGTACTTC. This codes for CAISADRGYYEQYF.